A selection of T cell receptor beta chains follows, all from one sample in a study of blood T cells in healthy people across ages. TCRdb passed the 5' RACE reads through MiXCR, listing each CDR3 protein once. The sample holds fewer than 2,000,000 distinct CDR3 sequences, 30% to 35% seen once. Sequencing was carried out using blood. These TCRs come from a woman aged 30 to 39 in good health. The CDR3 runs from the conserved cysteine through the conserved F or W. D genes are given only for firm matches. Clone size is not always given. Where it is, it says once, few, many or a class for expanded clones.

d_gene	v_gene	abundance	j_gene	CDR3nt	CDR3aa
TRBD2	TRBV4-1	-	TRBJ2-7	TGCGCCAGCAGCCAAGATTCTAGCGGGATCTCCTACGAGCAGTACTTC	CASSQDSSGISYEQYF
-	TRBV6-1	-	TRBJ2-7	TGTGCCAGCAGTGAACTTATCGGGACACATACCTACGAGCAGTACTTC	CASSELIGTHTYEQYF
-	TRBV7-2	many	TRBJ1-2	TGTGCCAGCAGCCCGGGACATGGGCATGGCTACACCTTC	CASSPGHGHGYTF
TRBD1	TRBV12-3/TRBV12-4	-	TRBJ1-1	TGTGCCAGCAGCCCAGACAGGGTAGACTCTGAAGCTTTCTTT	CASSPDRVDSEAFF
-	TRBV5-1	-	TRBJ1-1	TGCGCCAGCAGACTTGGACGGGGAAGCTCTGAAGCTTTCTTT	CASRLGRGSSEAFF
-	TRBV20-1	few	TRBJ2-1	TGCAGTGCTCTCCTAGCGAGCCGTCGAAATGAGCAGTTCTTC	CSALLASRRNEQFF
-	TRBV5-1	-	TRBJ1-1	TGCGCCAGCAGCTCACTCAGACAGACCAACACTGAAGCTTTCTTT	CASSSLRQTNTEAFF
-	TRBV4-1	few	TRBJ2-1	TGCGCCAGCAGCCAAGGCGGCTACTCCAATGAGCAGTTCTTC	CASSQGGYSNEQFF
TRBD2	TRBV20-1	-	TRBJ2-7	TGCAGTGCTAGGCGGGAGCTTATCTACGAGCAGTACTTC	CSARRELIYEQYF
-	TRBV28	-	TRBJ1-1	TGTGCCAGCAGTTCCAGACGGGGGGTGGAAGCTTTCTTT	CASSSRRGVEAFF
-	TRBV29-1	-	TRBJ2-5	TGCAGCGTCGGGCAAGAGGCCCAGTACTTC	CSVGQEAQYF
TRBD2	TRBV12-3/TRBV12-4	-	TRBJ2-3	TGTGCCGGCCGGGAGCGGGGCACTAGCACAGATACGCAGTATTTT	CAGRERGTSTDTQYF
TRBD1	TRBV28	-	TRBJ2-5	TGTGCCATCCAGGGGGCGAGGGAGACCCAGTACTTC	CAIQGARETQYF
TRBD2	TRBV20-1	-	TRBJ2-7	TGCAGTGCGGGGGGACTAGCGCAAACCTACGGTCAGTACTTC	CSAGGLAQTYGQYF
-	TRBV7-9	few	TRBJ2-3	TGTGCCAGCAGCTTCTCGTCTAGCGGCACAGATACGCAGTATTTT	CASSFSSSGTDTQYF
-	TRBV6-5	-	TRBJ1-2	TGTGCCAGCAGGACAGCCTATGGCTACACCTTC	CASRTAYGYTF
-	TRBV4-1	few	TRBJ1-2	TGCGCCAGCAGCCAGGGAGTTACAGGGTGGGACTCTGGCTACACCTTC	CASSQGVTGWDSGYTF
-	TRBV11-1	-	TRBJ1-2	TGTGCCAGCGGCCAGGACGGACAGAGCTATGGCTACACCTTC	CASGQDGQSYGYTF